These 21 T cell receptor beta chains originate from one sample sequenced in a study of identical twins. A single record per CDR3 protein comes from TCRdb applying MiXCR to the 5' RACE reads. The sample holds fewer than 250,000 distinct CDR3 sequences, more than 15% seen once. The data also belong to a second study, concerning T cells expressing NK-cell markers.

Sequencing was carried out using CD8+ T cells sorted from blood. The receptors derive from a young woman in good health.

Remarks on this clonotype: A clone one base away is much larger, so this may be a read error. The chain combines TRBV5-1 with TRBJ2-1; D is ambiguous. The germline V gene encodes CDR1 SGHRS and CDR2 YFSETQ. V was pared by 0 bases and J by 7 bases, with 20 bases between. The CDR3 length is 17 residues. The CDR3 DNA follows: TGCGCCAGCAGCTTGGTCGGCGCGGCGGAGACGAAAAATGAGCAGTTCTTC. Its translation: CASSLVGAAETKNEQFF.

Concerning this clonotype: The CDR3 end shows no conserved phenylalanine or tryptophan, and so a read error is likely. The rearrangement links TRBV5-1 to TRBJ2-7; D might be TRBD2 (7 bases). Germline CDR1 is SGHRS and CDR2 is YFSETQ. The CDR3 length is 13 residues. V was clipped by 3 bases and J by 6 bases, with 13 bases between them. This chain's CDR3 is CASSSRGAAEQYL. CDR3 nucleotide sequence: TGCGCCAGCAGCTCCCGGGGGGCGGCCGAGCAGTACTTG.

The table lists this clonotype with a few counts. V is TRBV27 and J is TRBJ1-6; no reliable D call. The CDR3 has 15 residues. Germline CDR1 MNHEY, CDR2 SMNVEV (reference sequence). V shed 5 bases and J shed 8 bases, with 16 bases lying between them. CDR3 DNA sequence: TGTGCCAGCAGTCTCCACCAGCGTGGGGATTCACCCCTCCACTTT. Translated, it gives CASSLHQRGDSPLHF.

The genes are TRBV11-2 and TRBJ2-3; 16 bases line up with TRBD2. CDR3 length: 19 residues. Germline V gene data show CDR1 as SGHAT and CDR2 as FQNNGV. V gave up 4 bases and J gave up 4 bases; unmatched junction bases: 11. The CDR3 reads CASSSGLAGGPSPADTQYF. CDR3 sequence (DNA): TGTGCCAGCAGCTCGGGACTAGCGGGAGGGCCGTCTCCTGCAGATACGCAGTATTTT.

The V gene is TRBV12-3 or TRBV12-4, the J gene TRBJ2-3; D is unresolved. This CDR3 has 12 amino acids. V shed 5 bases and J shed 3 bases, with 6 bases lying between them. CDR3 amino acids: CASSVWTDTQYF. For the CDR3, the DNA is TGTGCCAGCAGTGTTTGGACAGATACGCAGTATTTT.

This rearrangement joins TRBV15 to TRBJ2-7; TRBD2 matches 7 bases. In germline, CDR1 is LNHNV, CDR2 YYDKDF (reference sequence). CDR3 length: 14 residues. Trimming took 3 bases from V and 3 from J; bases not matched to a gene: 5. This chain's CDR3 is CATSRGRDYYEQYF. In DNA, the CDR3 is TGTGCCACCAGCAGGGGCCGGGACTACTACGAGCAGTACTTC.

This clonotype was counted a few times. The rearrangement uses TRBV12-3 or TRBV12-4 and TRBJ1-4; TRBD1 matches 7 bases. This CDR3 has 15 residues. The junction had 7 bases not matched to a gene; V was cut back by 5 bases and J by 4 bases. CDR3 DNA sequence: TGTGCCAGCAGTCCCTGGGACAGCTATAATGAAAAACTGTTTTTT. It codes for CASSPWDSYNEKLFF.

This chain uses TRBV10-2 with TRBJ1-1, with D possibly TRBD1 on 5 matching bases. Germline CDR1 and CDR2: WSHSY and SAAADI. This CDR3 has 14 amino acids. The V and J ends lost 4 bases and 4 bases respectively, with 13 bases between them. CDR3 coding DNA: TGCGCCAGCAGTGTCAGGGACCATCGCACTGAAGCTTTCTTT. Translated: CASSVRDHRTEAFF.

At least ten counts were recorded for this clonotype. Mismatch with germline at one junction end may stem from a read error. The V call is TRBV4-3, the J call TRBJ2-3; D gene ambiguous. CDR1 is LGHNA, CDR2 YSLEER, per germline. The CDR3 has 13 amino acids. CDR3 nucleotides: TGTGCCAGCAGCCAAGTGACCGGCGATACGCAGTATTTT. This codes for CASSQVTGDTQYF.

The chain recombines TRBV24-1 with TRBJ2-2, with 9 bases lining up with TRBD1. This CDR3 is built from 19 residues. Germline trimming cut 5 bases from V and 7 bases from J; bases unmatched to any gene: 19. CDR1 is KGHDR and CDR2 is SFDVKD in the germline V gene. CDR3 coding DNA: TGTGCCACCAGTGCCTTAAGGGGACAGGGTTTGGTCGGTGGCGGGGAGCTGTTTTTT. This encodes CATSALRGQGLVGGGELFF.

Worth noting for this clonotype: A read error may account for a junction end that differs from germline. This sequence joins TRBV4-1 and TRBJ2-2, with D maybe TRBD2 (6 bases). Germline values: CDR1 MGHRA, CDR2 YSYEKL. The CDR3 covers 15 residues. CDR3 region: CASSLGLASKGELFF. The CDR3 DNA reads as TGTGCCAGCAGCTTGGGACTGGCTTCAAAAGGGGAGCTGTTTTTT.

This clonotype has ten or more counts. The chain has TRBV12-3 or TRBV12-4 and TRBJ2-2; TRBD2 is a possible D gene (6 bases). This CDR3 has 14 amino acids. V was trimmed by 8 bases and J by 6 bases, leaving 16 bases between them. The DNA for the CDR3 is TGTGCCAGCTCGGGGGTGGGTGTGGCCGGGGAGCTGTTTTTT. Residues: CASSGVGVAGELFF.

The chain uses TRBV12-3 or TRBV12-4 and TRBJ2-1; D is uncertain. With 3 bases removed from V and 1 base from J, the gap between germline ends came to 7 bases. CDR3 length: 14 residues. CDR3 protein: CASSLKGSYNEQFF. CDR3 nucleotides: TGTGCCAGCAGTTTGAAGGGTTCCTACAATGAGCAGTTCTTC.

J is TRBJ2-3 and V is TRBV9; no definite D call. This CDR3 region has 15 residues. The germline CDR1 and CDR2 sequences are SGDLS and YYNGEE. V shed 3 bases and J shed 0 bases, with 11 bases lying between them. This CDR3 reads CASSAEVGSTDTQYF. In nucleotides, the CDR3 is TGTGCCAGCAGCGCAGAAGTGGGTAGCACAGATACGCAGTATTTT.

CDR3 nucleotides: TGTGCCAGCTCCTGGGTGACAGGGGGTCGTGCGTTCTTC. It is translated as CASSWVTGGRAFF. The chain is built from TRBV6-1 and TRBJ2-1, with 9 positions matching TRBD1. Germline V gene sequence: CDR1 MNHNS, CDR2 SASEGT. V was clipped by 8 bases and J by 15 bases; unmatched bases: 14. The CDR3 is 13 residues long.

At least ten counts were recorded for this clonotype. The V call is TRBV2, the J call TRBJ2-7; 8 bases are a match to TRBD2. The CDR3 sequence is 15 residues long. Germline V gives CDR1 SNHLY, CDR2 FYNNEI. V gave up 2 bases and J gave up 2 bases; unmatched junction bases: 5. The CDR3, as DNA: TGTGCCAGCAGTGAACTAGCGGGTACTACCTACGAGCAGTACTTC. This codes for CASSELAGTTYEQYF.

V and J are TRBV9 and TRBJ2-2; the D gene is possibly TRBD1 (6 bases). V dropped 3 bases and J dropped 6 bases, with 9 bases sitting between them. The germline gives CDR1 SGDLS, CDR2 YYNGEE. This CDR3 has 13 amino acids. The CDR3 is CASSAGVPGELFF. CDR3 coding DNA: TGTGCCAGCAGCGCAGGGGTACCCGGGGAGCTGTTTTTT.

This clonotype appeared a few times. This chain uses TRBV27 with TRBJ2-3; 10 bases map to TRBD2. J gave up 5 bases and V 2 bases, and 4 bases lay outside the gene matches. The germline V gene has CDR1 MNHEY and CDR2 SMNVEV (reference sequence). This CDR3 spans 15 amino acids. The CDR3 is CASSLLAGELDTQYF. CDR3 sequence (DNA): TGTGCCAGCAGTTTACTAGCGGGGGAATTAGATACGCAGTATTTT.

This chain joins TRBV10-3 and TRBJ2-1; weak D call: TRBD2 (6 bases). With 4 bases removed from V and 8 bases from J, the gap between germline ends came to 15 bases. CDR3 size: 14 residues. CDR1 and CDR2 (germline): ENHRY, SYGVKD. The CDR3 loop is CAISANGSLYEQFF. The CDR3 coding sequence is TGTGCCATCAGTGCCAACGGGAGTTTATATGAGCAGTTCTTC.

This clonotype was counted only a few times. The chain links TRBV27 to TRBJ2-7, with D hard to call. CDR3 length: 13 residues. Germline values: CDR1 MNHEY, CDR2 SMNVEV (reference sequence). V was clipped by 5 bases and J by 3 bases, with 11 bases between them. The CDR3 coding sequence is TGTGCCAGCAGTCCTGGGCCGATCTACGAGCAGTACTTC. Encoded protein: CASSPGPIYEQYF.

J is TRBJ2-5 and V is TRBV27; D possibly corresponds to TRBD2 (5 bases). Deletions cut 3 bases from V and 5 bases from J, with 13 bases between. CDR3 length: 14 amino acids. CDR1 is MNHEY and CDR2 is SMNVEV in the germline V gene (reference sequence). The CDR3 loop is CASSFNNRGETQYF. The CDR3 DNA is TGTGCCAGCAGTTTCAACAATCGAGGGGAGACCCAGTACTTC.